This T cell receptor (beta chain) emerged from a study of blood T cell repertoires in COVID-19. As for the study in general: The United States, Italy and Spain were the sources of the acute and convalescent COVID-19 samples. T cells, B-cell-depleted T cells, or PBMCs supplied cDNA or gDNA.

Germline V gene data show CDR1 as GTSNPN and CDR2 as SVGIG (reference sequence). The CDR3 totals 11 residues. After removal of 4 bases from V and 7 bases from J, the junction contained 1 base not matched to a gene. Source study methods: Estimation of nucleated cell counts relied on the amplification of reference gene primers. Using immunoSEQ multiplex PCR, the repertoire was profiled, and TCRdb retains in-frame clones only, with some absent. That table supplies the V and J calls and clone size; D and trimming were determined from the DNA. This table has roughly 13,000 clones, 85% to 90% appearing once.

This clonotype was obtained from a human donor in a cohort sampled during active COVID-19. The chain employs TRBV30 and TRBJ1-1, with 9 nucleotides matching TRBD1. Input material: peripheral blood. For the CDR3, the DNA is TGTGCCTGGACGGACAGGGGTGAAGCTTTCTTT. Translation gives CAWTDRGEAFF.